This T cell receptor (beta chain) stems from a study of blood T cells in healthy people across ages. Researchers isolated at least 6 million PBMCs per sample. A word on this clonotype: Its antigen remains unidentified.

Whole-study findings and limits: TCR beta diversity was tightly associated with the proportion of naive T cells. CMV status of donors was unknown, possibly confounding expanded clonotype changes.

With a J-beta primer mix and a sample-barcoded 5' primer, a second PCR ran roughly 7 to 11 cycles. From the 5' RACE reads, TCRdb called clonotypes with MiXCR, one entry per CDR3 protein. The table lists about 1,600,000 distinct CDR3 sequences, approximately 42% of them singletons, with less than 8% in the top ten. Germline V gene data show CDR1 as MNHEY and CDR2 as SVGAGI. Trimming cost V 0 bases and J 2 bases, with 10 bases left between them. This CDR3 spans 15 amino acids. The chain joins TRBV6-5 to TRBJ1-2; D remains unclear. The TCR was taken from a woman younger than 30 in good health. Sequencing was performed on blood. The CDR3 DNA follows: TGTGCCAGCAGTTACTCTCGGGGTGGGAACTATGGCTACACCTTC. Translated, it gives CASSYSRGGNYGYTF.